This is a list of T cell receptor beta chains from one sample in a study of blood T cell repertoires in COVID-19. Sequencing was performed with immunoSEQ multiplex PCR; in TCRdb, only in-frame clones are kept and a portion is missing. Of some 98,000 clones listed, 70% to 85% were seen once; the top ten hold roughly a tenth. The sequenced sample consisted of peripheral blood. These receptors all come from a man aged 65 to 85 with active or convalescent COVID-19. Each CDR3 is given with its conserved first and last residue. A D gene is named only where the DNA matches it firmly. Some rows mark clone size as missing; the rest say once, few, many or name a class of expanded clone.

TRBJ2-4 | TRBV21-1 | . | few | TGTGCCAGCAGCAAAGTTGCCTTAATCGACTTAGCCAAAAACATTCAGTACTTC | CASSKVALIDLAKNIQYF
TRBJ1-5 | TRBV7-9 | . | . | TGTGCCAGCAGCTTAGTGTGGCCAACCCATCAGCCCCAGCATTTT | CASSLVWPTHQPQHF
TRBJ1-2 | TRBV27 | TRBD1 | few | TGTGCCAGCTCGACGGGACAGTGGGCCTATGGCTACACCTTC | CASSTGQWAYGYTF
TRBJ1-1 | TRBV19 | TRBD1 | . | TGTGCCAGTAGTAGACAGGGCACTGAAGCTTTCTTT | CASSRQGTEAFF
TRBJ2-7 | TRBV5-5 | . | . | TGTGCCAGCAGCTCTAATACGGGTTCCTACGAGCAGTACTTC | CASSSNTGSYEQYF
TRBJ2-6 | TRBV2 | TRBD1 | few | TGTGCCAGCGGTCAGGGGGCGGCCAACGTCCTGACTTTC | CASGQGAANVLTF
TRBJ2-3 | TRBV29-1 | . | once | TGCAGCGTTGAAAGTCGTACTAGCACAGATACGCAGTATTTT | CSVESRTSTDTQYF
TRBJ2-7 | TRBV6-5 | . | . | TGTGCCAGCAGTTACCGAGGGGGGGCTTCCTACGAGCAGTACTTC | CASSYRGGASYEQYF
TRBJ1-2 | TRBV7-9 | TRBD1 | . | TGTGCCAGCAGCCCTCAGGGACAGAACTATGGCTACACCTTC | CASSPQGQNYGYTF
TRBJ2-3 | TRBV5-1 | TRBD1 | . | TGCGCCAGCAGCTTGGGATATGGGACAGGGGGTACTAGAATCGCTAGCACAGATACGCAGTATTTT | CASSLGYGTGGTRIASTDTQYF
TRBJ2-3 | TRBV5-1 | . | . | TGCGCCAGCAGCTTGGCCACGGGAGCAGATACGCAGTATTTT | CASSLATGADTQYF
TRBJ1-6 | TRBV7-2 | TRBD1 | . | TGTGCCAGCAGGGCAGGGGGAGTAGTGAATTCACCCCTCCACTTT | CASRAGGVVNSPLHF
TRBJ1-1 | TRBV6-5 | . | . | TGTGCCAGCAGCCGGGACATAATGGCTTTCTTT | CASSRDIMAFF
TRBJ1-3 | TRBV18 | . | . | TGTGCCAGCTCACCAGACCCTCCGGAGGCCCGGGACACCATATATTTT | CASSPDPPEARDTIYF
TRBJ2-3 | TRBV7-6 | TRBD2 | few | TGTGCCAGCAGCCGAGGACTAGCGGGGGCTTGGGGGACAGATACGCAGTATTTT | CASSRGLAGAWGTDTQYF
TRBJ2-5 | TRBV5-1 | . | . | TGCGCCAGCAGCTTGAGTCGACAGGGAGGAGAGACCCAGTACTTC | CASSLSRQGGETQYF
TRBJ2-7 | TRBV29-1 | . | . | TGCAGCGTTGCCTCCACCAGGCCCACGACCAACGAGCAGTACTTC | CSVASTRPTTNEQYF